These 24 T cell receptor beta chains were all obtained from the same sample, sequenced in a study. TCRdb passed the 5' RACE reads through MiXCR, listing each CDR3 protein once. The data contain over 55,000 distinct CDR3 sequences, 25% to 30% of them seen just once; the ten biggest clones take up less than 3.5%. Sequenced: tumor-infiltrating memory CD4+ T cells sorted from the breast tumor. This sample's subset: memory CD4+ T cells, CD4+CD45RO+CD25-. These receptors all come from a female donor with breast cancer.

CDR3 sequence: CASSLQGVDTEAFF. The DNA of the CDR3 is TGCGCCAGCAGCCTTCAGGGTGTGGACACTGAAGCTTTCTTT. This chain joins TRBV5-1 and TRBJ1-1, with a tentative D call TRBD1 (5 bases). Germline loops: CDR1 SGHRS, CDR2 YFSETQ. V was pared by 4 bases and J by 3 bases, with 13 bases between. The CDR3 totals 14 residues. Looking up the rest from reference TRBV5-1 and TRBJ1-1 gives the full variable domain: KAGVTQTPRYLIKTRGQQVTLSCSPISGHRSVSWYQQTPGQGLQFLFEYFSETQRNKGNFPGRFSGRQFSNSRSEMNVSTLELGDSALYLCASSLQGVDTEAFFGQGTRLTVV.

The chain combines TRBV5-1 with TRBJ1-1; a possible D gene is TRBD1 (6 bases). This CDR3 is built from 14 residues. Germline V gene data show CDR1 as SGHRS and CDR2 as YFSETQ. Trimming pared 7 bases from V and 3 bases from J, leaving 16 bases between. The CDR3 DNA sequence: TGCGCCAGCCGCGAAAATACAGGGTACACTGAAGCTTTCTTT. It yields the protein CASRENTGYTEAFF.

V is TRBV20-1 and J is TRBJ1-6; a weak D match, TRBD1 (5 bases). V lost 6 bases and J lost 7, with 10 bases in between. This CDR3 has 12 amino acids. From germline, CDR1 is DFQATT and CDR2 SNEGSKA (reference sequence). The CDR3 nucleotides are TGCAGTGCGTACGACAGAAATTCACCCCTCCACTTT. Its protein product is CSAYDRNSPLHF.

V usage is TRBV12-3 or TRBV12-4 and J usage is TRBJ2-1, with 11 bases lining up with TRBD2. The CDR3 consists of 16 residues. V trimming: 6 bases; J trimming: 4 bases; junction bases outside the gene matches: 8. DNA of the CDR3: TGTGCCAGCAGATCGACAACTAGCGGGGGATACAATGAGCAGTTCTTC. Its translation: CASRSTTSGGYNEQFF.

The chain employs TRBV7-9 and TRBJ1-2, with D possibly matching TRBD1 (5 bases). Germline lookup yields CDR1 SEHNR and CDR2 FQNEAQ (reference sequence). V was pared by 7 bases and J by 2 bases, with 8 bases between. The CDR3 totals 12 residues. This CDR3 reads CASNRGNYGYTF. The CDR3 DNA follows: TGTGCCAGCAACCGGGGGAACTATGGCTACACCTTC.

This clonotype was counted only a few times. This sequence joins TRBV7-8 and TRBJ1-5; possible D gene TRBD1, 5 bases. Trimming shortened V by 1 base and J by 5 bases, and 12 bases separated the two germline ends. This CDR3 has 15 amino acids. Germline values: CDR1 SGHVS, CDR2 FQNEAQ. CDR3 amino acids: CASSLGAGIDQPQHF. Written as DNA, the CDR3 is TGTGCCAGCAGCTTAGGGGCAGGGATTGATCAGCCCCAGCATTTT. The full variable domain, rest sourced from reference TRBV7-8 and TRBJ1-5, is GAGVSQSPRYKVAKRGQDVALRCDPISGHVSLFWYQQALGQGPEFLTYFQNEAQLDKSGLPSDRFFAERPEGSVSTLKIQRTQQEDSAVYLCASSLGAGIDQPQHFGDGTRLSIL.

This chain connects TRBV4-1 to TRBJ1-4; D may be TRBD1 (5 bases). The V end was cut by 4 bases, the J end by 8 bases, with 17 bases between. Looked up from germline, CDR1 is MGHRA and CDR2 is YSYEKL. This CDR3 has 15 amino acids. The CDR3: CASSLSPGRQEKLFF. CDR3 nucleotide sequence: TGCGCCAGCAGCCTGTCCCCGGGACGGCAAGAAAAACTGTTTTTT.

Only a few counts were recorded for this clonotype. The genes are TRBV7-9 and TRBJ2-7, with TRBD1 identical over 9 bases. Germline V gene data show CDR1 as SEHNR and CDR2 as FQNEAQ (reference sequence). The CDR3 has 15 amino acids. V lost 4 bases, J lost 3 bases, and 7 bases stayed unmatched. In DNA form, the CDR3 reads TGTGCCAGCAGCTCTTCATGGACAGGGGACTACGAGCAGTACTTC. Translated, it gives CASSSSWTGDYEQYF. The whole variable domain, filled in from reference TRBV7-9 and TRBJ2-7, reads DTGVSQNPRHKITKRGQNVTFRCDPISEHNRLYWYRQTLGQGPEFLTYFQNEAQLEKSRLLSDRFSAERPKGSFSTLEIQRTEQGDSAMYLCASSSSWTGDYEQYFGPGTRLTVT.

This clonotype has just one count. One junction end does not reproduce the germline sequence, and a read error may be involved. The J gene is TRBJ2-7, the V gene TRBV5-1, with TRBD1 as a possible D gene (6 bases). This CDR3 spans 13 amino acids. CDR1 is SGHRS, CDR2 YFSETQ, per germline. The DNA of the CDR3 is TGTGCCAGCATCGGGACAACAGGCGACGAGCAGTACTTC. Its protein product is CASIGTTGDEQYF.

This clonotype has only a few counts. V gene TRBV12-3 or TRBV12-4 combines with J gene TRBJ2-1; TRBD2 matches 11 bases. The length of the CDR3 is 15 residues. V trimming: 6 bases; J trimming: 6 bases; junction bases outside the gene matches: 7. CDR3 residues: CASSNPSGRPNEQFF. The CDR3 DNA is TGTGCCAGCAGCAATCCTAGCGGGAGGCCCAATGAGCAGTTCTTC.

This clonotype was observed a few times. The chain recombines TRBV7-3 with TRBJ2-1; TRBD2 aligns across 9 bases. J gave up 2 bases and V 5 bases, and 7 bases lay outside the gene matches. CDR1 is SGHTA, CDR2 FQGTGA, per germline. This CDR3 contains 16 residues. The CDR3 region has the DNA TGTGCCAGCAGCGCGGCTAGCGGGAATGCCTACAATGAGCAGTTCTTC. It specifies CASSAASGNAYNEQFF.

This chain links TRBV20-1 with TRBJ2-1; 9 bases match TRBD2. Trimming took 8 bases from V and 2 from J; bases not matched to a gene: 7. CDR1 and CDR2 from the germline V gene are DFQATT and SNEGSKA (reference sequence). CDR3 length: 14 residues. CDR3: CSTQAGGTYNEQFF. CDR3 nucleotides: TGCAGTACCCAAGCGGGAGGCACCTACAATGAGCAGTTCTTC.

Concerning this clonotype: Because it lacks the conserved phenylalanine or tryptophan at the end, this CDR3 is likely a read error. V usage is TRBV4-2 and J usage is TRBJ1-1, with unresolved D. Germline CDR1 and CDR2: LGHNA and YNFKEQ. This CDR3 region has 12 residues. Trimming cost V 0 bases and J 5 bases, with 4 bases left between them. For the CDR3, the DNA is TGTGCCAGCAGCCAAGAACCAACTGAAGCTTTCTGT. Residues: CASSQEPTEAFC.

This clonotype was seen a few times. The rearrangement uses TRBV7-9 and TRBJ2-2, with TRBD1 matching over 8 bases. The CDR3 is 14 residues long. Per germline, CDR1 SEHNR and CDR2 FQNEAQ (reference sequence). The J segment lost 1 base and the V segment lost 7 bases, leaving 2 bases of the junction unmatched. DNA of the CDR3: TGTGCCAGCACCGACAGGGGGAACACCGGGGAGCTGTTTTTT. It yields the protein CASTDRGNTGELFF.

The CDR3 protein is CASSPSGSSRRIGQFF. DNA for the CDR3: TGTGCCAGCAGCCCGAGCGGTAGTTCGCGCAGAATAGGGCAGTTCTTC. The genes are TRBV5-6 and TRBJ2-1, with TRBD2 as a possible D gene (5 bases). The CDR3 spans 16 residues. Germline-derived CDR1 and CDR2 are SGHDT and YYEEEE. V gave up 4 bases and J gave up 12 bases, with 26 bases separating them.

This clonotype was counted only a few times. Here the CDR3 DNA reads TGTGCCAGCAGCAAAGAACGAGCAGATACGCAGTATTTT. Its translation: CASSKERADTQYF. The chain carries TRBV21-1 and TRBJ2-3. TRBV21-1 is described as a pseudogene. CDR3 length: 13 amino acids.

This chain connects TRBV5-1 to TRBJ2-7, with 7 bases that match TRBD1. Germline V lookup: CDR1 SGHRS, CDR2 YFSETQ. The junction had 2 bases not matched to a gene; V was cut back by 3 bases and J by 2 bases. The CDR3 has 13 amino acids. CDR3 region: CASSSRGTYEQYF. CDR3 DNA: TGCGCCAGCAGCTCCAGGGGGACCTACGAGCAGTACTTC.

The rearrangement joins TRBV4-3 to TRBJ1-3; D is unclear. Trimming shortened V by 1 base and J by 0 bases, and 7 bases separated the two germline ends. This CDR3 region has 15 residues. CDR1 LGHNA and CDR2 YSLEER come from the germline V gene. The CDR3 region has the DNA TGCGCCAGCAGCCAAGCGGGAAGCTCTGGAAACACCATATATTTT. Translated: CASSQAGSSGNTIYF.

The chain recombines TRBV7-3 with TRBJ1-1, with D perhaps TRBD1 (6 bases). This CDR3 is 13 amino acids long. Trimming shortened V by 5 bases and J by 5 bases, and 12 bases separated the two germline ends. Germline lookup yields CDR1 SGHTA and CDR2 FQGTGA. The CDR3 region is CASSRGTGTEAFF. CDR3 DNA sequence: TGTGCCAGCAGCCGGGGAACAGGGACTGAAGCTTTCTTT.

This clonotype turned up a few times. The genes are TRBV6-1 and TRBJ1-3; 7 positions agree with TRBD1. The CDR3 length is 14 residues. CDR1 MNHNS and CDR2 SASEGT come from the germline V gene. Losses at the gene ends were 9 bases for V and 0 bases for J; bases not matched to a gene: 5. CDR3 bases: TGTGCCAGTAAGACAGGGAACTCTGGAAACACCATATATTTT. Protein: CASKTGNSGNTIYF.

The rearrangement links TRBV29-1 to TRBJ1-1; possibly TRBD1 for D (6 bases). Germline lookup yields CDR1 SQVTM and CDR2 ANQGSEA. This CDR3 spans 15 amino acids. V lost 8 bases and J lost 0, with 19 bases in between. DNA of the CDR3: TGCAGCACGGCAACAGGGTGGGGCATGAACACTGAAGCTTTCTTT. Encoded protein: CSTATGWGMNTEAFF.

This clonotype came up a few times. The V and J genes are TRBV6-1 and TRBJ2-3; D possibly corresponds to TRBD2 (5 bases). Trimming cost V 5 bases and J 3 bases, with 12 bases left between them. The CDR3 is made up of 14 amino acids. CDR1 is MNHNS and CDR2 is SASEGT in the germline V gene. Written as DNA, the CDR3 is TGTGCCAGCAGTCCTGCCCGGGGAACAGATACGCAGTATTTT. Residues: CASSPARGTDTQYF.

The rearrangement joins TRBV9 to TRBJ2-5; perhaps TRBD1 as D (6 bases). CDR1 is SGDLS, CDR2 YYNGEE, per germline. V gave up 4 bases and J gave up 4 bases, with 14 bases separating them. There are 14 residues in the CDR3. The CDR3 loop reads CASSTTGMGETQYF. In DNA form, the CDR3 reads TGTGCCAGCAGCACCACAGGGATGGGAGAGACCCAGTACTTC. The variable domain in full, completed from reference TRBV9 and TRBJ2-5, reads DSGVTQTPKHLITATGQRVTLRCSPRSGDLSVYWYQQSLDQGLQFLIQYYNGEERAKGNILERFSAQQFPDLHSELNLSSLELGDSALYFCASSTTGMGETQYFGPGTRLLVL.

The J gene is TRBJ2-5, the V gene TRBV7-2; D may be TRBD2 (6 bases). Germline values: CDR1 SGHTA, CDR2 FQGNSA. V lost 4 bases and J lost 4, with 7 bases in between. The CDR3 consists of 12 residues. The CDR3: CASSWRGETQYF. CDR3 bases: TGTGCCAGCAGCTGGAGGGGAGAGACCCAGTACTTC.